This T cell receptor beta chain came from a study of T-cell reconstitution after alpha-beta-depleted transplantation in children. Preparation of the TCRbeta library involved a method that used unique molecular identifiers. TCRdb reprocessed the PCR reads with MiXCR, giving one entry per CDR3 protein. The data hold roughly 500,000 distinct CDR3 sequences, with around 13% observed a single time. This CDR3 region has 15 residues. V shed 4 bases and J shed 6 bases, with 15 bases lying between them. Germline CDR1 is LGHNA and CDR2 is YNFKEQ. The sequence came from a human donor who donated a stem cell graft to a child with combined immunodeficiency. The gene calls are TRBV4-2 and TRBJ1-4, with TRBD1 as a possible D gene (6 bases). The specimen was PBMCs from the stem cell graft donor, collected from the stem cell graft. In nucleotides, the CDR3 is TGTGCCAGCAGCCTAAGTAGGGGGGATGATGAAAAACTGTTTTTT. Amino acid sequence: CASSLSRGDDEKLFF.